Presented here are 18 T cell receptor beta chains from one specimen sequenced in a study of blood T cell repertoires in COVID-19. The protocol was immunoSEQ multiplex PCR, while the TCRdb copy is restricted to in-frame clones and leaves out a portion. The data contain around 330,000 clones, roughly 90% of them seen just once; the ten biggest clones take up 2% to 3%. Material for sequencing was PBMCs or T cells enriched from blood (not recorded which). The receptor source for this set is a man aged 55 to 70 who had recovered from COVID-19.

CDR3 protein: CASSLLGGWNTEAFF. The CDR3 coding sequence is TGTGCCAGCAGCTTGCTTGGGGGGTGGAACACTGAAGCTTTCTTT. V gene TRBV7-8 combines with J gene TRBJ1-1; tentatively, D is TRBD1 (5 bases). Per germline, CDR1 SGHVS and CDR2 FQNEAQ. The V gene lost 3 bases and the J gene lost 1 base, with 12 bases spanning the gap. This CDR3 contains 15 residues.

This sequence joins TRBV7-9 and TRBJ1-1, with D possibly being TRBD1 (5 bases). CDR1 is SEHNR, CDR2 FQNEAQ, per germline (reference sequence). Trimming pared 3 bases from V and 1 base from J, leaving 9 bases between. This CDR3 spans 14 amino acids. CDR3 nucleotide sequence: TGTGCCAGCAGCTTGCGGGACTCGAACACTGAAGCTTTCTTT. Translating gives CASSLRDSNTEAFF. The full variable domain, rest sourced from reference TRBV7-9 and TRBJ1-1, is DTGVSQNPRHKITKRGQNVTFRCDPISEHNRLYWYRQTLGQGPEFLTYFQNEAQLEKSRLLSDRFSAERPKGSFSTLEIQRTEQGDSAMYLCASSLRDSNTEAFFGQGTRLTVV.

J is TRBJ1-1 and V is TRBV19; D is undetermined. Trimming left V 3 bases short and J 4 bases short, with 12 bases between. The CDR3 covers 14 residues. Germline values: CDR1 LNHDA, CDR2 SQIVND (reference sequence). CDR3 DNA sequence: TGTGCCAGTAGTATCGAGGTCGGAGGCACTGAAGCTTTCTTT. Its protein product is CASSIEVGGTEAFF.

This chain links TRBV6-2 or TRBV6-3 with TRBJ1-5; unclear D gene. The germline gives CDR1 MNHEY, CDR2 SVGEGT. The V gene lost 5 bases and the J gene lost 2 bases, with 7 bases spanning the gap. The CDR3 extends over 13 amino acids. This CDR3 is CASSEVGNQPQHF. CDR3 nucleotide sequence: TGTGCCAGCAGTGAGGTTGGCAATCAGCCCCAGCATTTT.

The chain is built from TRBV5-1 and TRBJ1-2, with 7 bases fitting TRBD1. V lost 0 bases, J lost 5 bases, and 4 bases stayed unmatched. Germline assignment: CDR1 SGHRS and CDR2 YFSETQ. The CDR3 covers 14 residues. This chain's CDR3 is CASSLGQGLYGYTF. The CDR3, as DNA: TGCGCCAGCAGCTTGGGACAGGGTCTTTATGGCTACACCTTC. Full variable domain (missing parts from reference TRBV5-1 and TRBJ1-2): KAGVTQTPRYLIKTRGQQVTLSCSPISGHRSVSWYQQTPGQGLQFLFEYFSETQRNKGNFPGRFSGRQFSNSRSEMNVSTLELGDSALYLCASSLGQGLYGYTFGSGTRLTVV.

The V and J genes are TRBV10-3 and TRBJ1-1; no reliable D call. Germline loops: CDR1 ENHRY, CDR2 SYGVKD. The ends were cut back, 6 bases at V and 11 bases at J, with 16 bases in the middle. This CDR3 comprises 12 residues. CDR3 nucleotides: TGTGCCATCAGCGAGGGAGAGGGTTTGGCTTTCTTT. It codes for CAISEGEGLAFF.

The chain links TRBV10-1 to TRBJ1-5; D not certain. Germline CDR1 reads WNHNN; CDR2 reads SYGVQD (reference sequence). The CDR3 is 15 amino acids. The ends were cut back, 8 bases at V and 0 bases at J, with 14 bases in the middle. Written as DNA, the CDR3 is TGCGCCAGCCCCGGACTGAATAATAGCAATCAGCCCCAGCATTTT. It specifies CASPGLNNSNQPQHF.

The chain is built from TRBV19 and TRBJ2-7, with 12 bases aligning to TRBD2. The CDR3 spans 15 residues. Trimming took 3 bases from V and 7 from J; bases not matched to a gene: 7. The germline V gene has CDR1 LNHDA and CDR2 SQIVND (reference sequence). This chain's CDR3 is CASSIRTSGAGEQYF. In DNA form, the CDR3 reads TGTGCCAGTAGTATTCGGACTAGCGGGGCGGGAGAGCAGTACTTC.

CDR3 amino acids: CASSPSLTSGNTGELFF. CDR3 sequence (DNA): TGTGCCAGCTCACCGTCGCTTACTAGCGGAAACACCGGGGAGCTGTTTTTT. The gene calls are TRBV18 and TRBJ2-2; 8 bases are shared with TRBD2. Looked up from germline, CDR1 is KGHSH and CDR2 is LQKENI. CDR3 length: 17 residues. Trimming cost V 3 bases and J 2 bases; bases outside gene matches: 8.

The chain carries TRBV6-5 and TRBJ2-7; possibly TRBD2 for D (5 bases). The germline V gene has CDR1 MNHEY and CDR2 SVGAGI. This CDR3 has 12 amino acids. V dropped 11 bases and J dropped 2 bases, with 13 bases sitting between them. The CDR3 DNA follows: TGTGCCTCGGCGGGCAGCGCCTACGAGCAGTACTTC. It codes for CASAGSAYEQYF.

This chain joins TRBV15 and TRBJ1-5; 8 positions match TRBD1. Per germline, CDR1 LNHNV and CDR2 YYDKDF (reference sequence). V lost 0 bases and J lost 2; bases outside the gene matches: 3. CDR3 length: 16 amino acids. CDR3 nucleotide sequence: TGTGCCACCAGCAGAGACAGGGGGCCAGGCAATCAGCCCCAGCATTTT. Encoded protein: CATSRDRGPGNQPQHF.

The chain links TRBV7-9 to TRBJ2-7, with D perhaps matching TRBD1 (6 bases). Looked up from germline, CDR1 is SEHNR and CDR2 is FQNEAQ (reference sequence). The length of the CDR3 is 17 residues. The V end lost 0 bases, the J end lost 0 bases, and 15 bases lay between the germline ends. The CDR3 DNA is TGTGCCAGCAGCTTAGCCCAGGGGACCCTCACCTCCTACGAGCAGTACTTC. This codes for CASSLAQGTLTSYEQYF.

This chain uses TRBV19 with TRBJ2-1; D is unclear. Germline V gives CDR1 LNHDA, CDR2 SQIVND (reference sequence). Trimming pared 3 bases from V and 0 bases from J, leaving 9 bases between. CDR3 length equals 15 residues. The CDR3 spells CASSIRPSSYNEQFF. Here the CDR3 DNA reads TGTGCCAGTAGTATTCGCCCGAGCTCCTACAATGAGCAGTTCTTC. The full variable domain, its missing parts supplied by reference TRBV19 and TRBJ2-1, is DGGITQSPKYLFRKEGQNVTLSCEQNLNHDAMYWYRQDPGQGLRLIYYSQIVNDFQKGDIAEGYSVSREKKESFPLTVTSAQKNPTAFYLCASSIRPSSYNEQFFGPGTRLTVL.

V and J are TRBV7-2 and TRBJ2-2; 8 bases are a match to TRBD2. Losses at the gene ends were 5 bases for V and 4 bases for J; bases not matched to a gene: 9. This CDR3 is built from 16 residues. The germline gives CDR1 SGHTA, CDR2 FQGNSA. DNA for the CDR3: TGTGCCAGCAGCCCAAAAGCGGGAGTTGTCACCGGGGAGCTGTTTTTT. It translates to CASSPKAGVVTGELFF.

This sequence joins TRBV20-1 and TRBJ2-7, with D unclear. With 4 bases removed from V and 5 bases from J, the gap between germline ends came to 9 bases. Germline values: CDR1 DFQATT, CDR2 SNEGSKA (reference sequence). There are 11 residues in the CDR3. CDR3 region: CSAKRVDEQYF. Here the CDR3 DNA reads TGCAGTGCTAAAAGAGTCGACGAGCAGTACTTC.

The chain uses TRBV19 and TRBJ1-2; D possibly corresponds to TRBD1 (6 bases). The CDR3 runs to 16 residues. Germline values: CDR1 LNHDA, CDR2 SQIVND (reference sequence). Trimming stripped 1 base from V and 4 bases from J, with 16 bases between. CDR3 DNA: TGTGCCAGTAGTATAGCCCCCGCAGGGGCTCTCTATGGCTACACCTTC. Its protein product is CASSIAPAGALYGYTF.

The chain employs TRBV3-1 (or the pseudogene TRBV3-2) and TRBJ2-1; D ambiguous. Germline loops: CDR1 LGHDT, CDR2 YNNKEL (reference sequence). The ends were cut back, 0 bases at V and 4 bases at J, with 10 bases in the middle. The CDR3 has 15 residues. The CDR3 DNA sequence: TGTGCCAGCAGCCAAGATTTTTCGCAGTACAATGAGCAGTTCTTC. This translates into CASSQDFSQYNEQFF.

The gene calls are TRBV6-5 and TRBJ2-2, with TRBD1 matching 7 bases. Germline V lookup: CDR1 MNHEY, CDR2 SVGAGI. Losses at the gene ends were 6 bases for V and 7 bases for J; bases not matched to a gene: 11. The CDR3 length is 15 residues. The CDR3 DNA sequence: TGTGCCAGCAGAACCACAGGGGAAGGCTACGGGGAGCTGTTTTTT. Protein: CASRTTGEGYGELFF.